Presented here are 5 T cell receptor beta chains from one specimen sequenced in a study of T cells in Graves' hyperthyroidism and ophthalmopathy. RNA transcripts were the template for amplifying TCR beta CDR3 regions. First-round RT-PCR targeting the TCR CDR3 was performed with the HTBI primer set. TCRdb reprocessed the multiplex PCR reads with MiXCR, giving one entry per CDR3 protein. The sample comprises 550,000 to 650,000 distinct CDR3 sequences, approximately 15% of which are singletons, and more than 11% rests with the top ten. Sequencing used blood. The source is a woman in her thirties or forties with Graves' hyperthyroidism.

This clonotype was detected many times. This chain links TRBV27 with TRBJ1-2, with TRBD1 as a possible D gene (6 bases). The V and J ends lost 11 bases and 5 bases respectively, with 21 bases between them. This CDR3 is 14 amino acids long. Germline V CDR1 and CDR2: MNHEY, SMNVEV (reference sequence). The CDR3 loop is CAVRSGGLFYGYTF. CDR3 sequence (DNA): TGTGCCGTCAGGTCGGGGGGCCTTTTTTATGGCTACACCTTC.

This clonotype has at least ten counts. V usage is TRBV3-1 and J usage is TRBJ2-7, with 7 positions matching TRBD1. CDR1 is LGHDT and CDR2 is YNNKEL in the germline V gene (reference sequence). Losses at the gene ends were 1 base for V and 6 bases for J; bases not matched to a gene: 6. The CDR3 is 14 amino acids. The CDR3 DNA reads as TGTGCCAGCAGCCAAGGCAGGGGGTTGACCGAGCAGTACTTC. It yields the protein CASSQGRGLTEQYF.

This clonotype has a count of ten or more. CDR3 sequence reads: CASSFVNREDTQYF. DNA for the CDR3: TGTGCCAGCAGCTTCGTAAACAGGGAGGATACGCAGTATTTT. The chain carries TRBV11-2 and TRBJ2-3, with D perhaps TRBD1 (6 bases). In germline, CDR1 is SGHAT, CDR2 FQNNGV. V shed 3 bases and J shed 6 bases, with 13 bases lying between them. The CDR3 is 14 amino acids.

The V and J genes are TRBV20-1 and TRBJ2-3, with 9 positions matching TRBD2. The CDR3 loop spans 19 amino acids. V was pared by 0 bases and J by 5 bases, with 18 bases of the junction left unmatched. Germline CDR1 DFQATT, CDR2 SNEGSKA (reference sequence). CDR3 DNA sequence: TGCAGTGCTAGAGATAGCGGGAGAGACACTTGGGGATTGGAAGATACGCAGTATTTT. This gives the protein CSARDSGRDTWGLEDTQYF.

This clonotype was counted many times. The chain recombines TRBV27 with TRBJ1-6, with a possible D match to TRBD1 (5 bases). Trimming shortened V by 3 bases and J by 6 bases, and 6 bases separated the two germline ends. This CDR3 spans 13 amino acids. Germline assignment: CDR1 MNHEY and CDR2 SMNVEV (reference sequence). DNA for the CDR3: TGTGCCAGCAGTTTCGACAGTAATTCACCCCTCCACTTT. Translated: CASSFDSNSPLHF.